This is a list of T cell receptor beta chains from one sample in a study of post-analysis software for immune sequencing data. TCRdb re-derived calls from the PCR reads in MiXCR, one entry per CDR3 protein. The data contain 350,000 to 500,000 distinct CDR3 sequences, 35% to 45% of them singletons. The sequenced sample consisted of blood. These TCRs come from a girl aged 2 to 10 with multiple sclerosis. Each CDR3 is given with its conserved first and last residue. The D gene is left open where the match is weak. Part of the rows lack a size; the others show once, few, many or a class for expanded clones.

V: TRBV28
size: .
D: .
J: TRBJ2-1
CDR3: CASSLTMGPLEQFF
DNA: TGTGCCAGCAGTTTAACGATGGGTCCCTTGGAGCAGTTCTTC

V: TRBV3-1
size: few
D: .
J: TRBJ1-1
CDR3: CASSQVGEGTEAFF
DNA: TGTGCCAGCAGCCAAGTCGGGGAGGGCACTGAAGCTTTCTTT

V: TRBV7-3
size: few
D: .
J: TRBJ2-3
CDR3: CASSLSAADTQYF
DNA: TGTGCCAGCAGCTTATCCGCCGCAGATACGCAGTATTTT

V: TRBV12-3/TRBV12-4
size: .
D: TRBD1
J: TRBJ1-1
CDR3: CASSAGTGSTTEAFF
DNA: TGTGCCAGCAGTGCCGGGACAGGTTCAACCACTGAAGCTTTCTTT

V: TRBV6-1
size: .
D: TRBD2
J: TRBJ2-7
CDR3: CASNHPITSGRKSSYEQYF
DNA: TGTGCCAGCAATCATCCTATTACTAGCGGGAGGAAAAGCTCCTACGAGCAGTACTTC

V: TRBV27
size: .
D: TRBD2
J: TRBJ2-5
CDR3: CASSRRGGAFQETQYF
DNA: TGTGCCAGCAGCCGACGCGGGGGGGCTTTCCAAGAGACCCAGTACTTC

V: TRBV20-1
size: few
D: .
J: TRBJ2-5
CDR3: CSASPGGRGSLRETQYF
DNA: TGCAGTGCTAGCCCCGGGGGGCGCGGATCCTTACGGGAGACCCAGTACTTC

V: TRBV12-3/TRBV12-4
size: .
D: TRBD1
J: TRBJ2-7
CDR3: CASQGTGVYEQYF
DNA: TGTGCCAGCCAGGGGACAGGTGTCTACGAGCAGTACTTC

V: TRBV2
size: .
D: .
J: TRBJ2-7
CDR3: CASSVGWRRQTYEQYF
DNA: TGTGCCAGCAGTGTGGGTTGGCGAAGGCAAACTTACGAGCAGTACTTC

V: TRBV11-2
size: .
D: .
J: TRBJ1-5
CDR3: CASSRQDGRPQHF
DNA: TGTGCCAGCAGCCGACAGGATGGTCGGCCCCAGCATTTT